This T cell receptor (beta chain) stems from a study of regulatory T cells in long-lasting Graves disease. Construction of the TCR beta libraries employed iRepertoire HTBI primers in conjunction with Arm-PCR of CDR3 regions. MiXCR, applied by TCRdb to the multiplex PCR reads, yields one record per CDR3 protein. The sample holds some 250,000 distinct CDR3 sequences, around 18% seen once. Germline V gene data show CDR1 as MNHNS and CDR2 as SASEGT. Trimming removed 3 bases at V and 3 bases at J, with 17 bases between. This CDR3 has 16 amino acids. This clonotype was observed at least ten times. Time point specified: newly diagnosed GD, antithyroid drugs for less than 3 months. The TCR library was prepared using RNA isolated from PBMCs. Separately, the same data were catalogued under a study of T cells in Graves' hyperthyroidism and ophthalmopathy.

The clonotype was recovered from a woman aged 25 to 39 with Graves disease. Sample: peripheral blood mononuclear cells (PBMCs), taken at new diagnosis, from a patient treated with antithyroid drugs. V and J are TRBV6-1 and TRBJ1-2; D is unresolved. The CDR3 DNA reads TGTGCCAGCAGTGATGGACCGGAGTTTAAAGACTATGGCTACACCTTC. Protein sequence: CASSDGPEFKDYGYTF.